Only a few counts were recorded for the clone carrying this T cell receptor beta chain. This sample is part of a study of blood T cells in healthy people across ages. CDR3 length: 14 amino acids. Trimming took off 0 bases at V and 3 bases at J, with 8 bases between the two ends. Germline-derived CDR1 and CDR2 are SGHTA and FQGTGA. PCR was performed a second time for roughly 7 to 11 cycles using a sample-barcoded 5' primer and a J-beta primer mix. TCRdb analysed the 5' RACE reads with MiXCR anew, one entry per CDR3 protein. The sample carries approximately 850,000 distinct CDR3 sequences, 44% recorded once.

The TCR comes from a man in his sixties in good health. The rearrangement joins TRBV7-3 to TRBJ2-5; D uncertain. The sequenced sample consisted of blood. CDR3 DNA: TGTGCCAGCAGCTTAACAGGAAAAAAAGAGACCCAGTACTTC. Amino acid sequence: CASSLTGKKETQYF.